Following are 32 T cell receptor beta chains from one sample sequenced in a study of vaccination effects on CD4 cells after COVID-19. Viral peptide pools were used in the ViraFEST assay to expand antigen-specific CD4+ T cells, and sequencing came afterward. When roughly eleven days of culture had elapsed, CD4+ T cells were isolated. Two doses of either BNT162b2 or mRNA-1273 were given to each participant. Using immunoSEQ multiplex PCR, the repertoire was profiled, and TCRdb retains in-frame clones only, with some absent. The sample carries tens of thousands of clones, about 70% recorded once. What these receptors recognize is not known. The material was CD4+ T cells from PBMCs cultured with HCoV-229E spike peptides, obtained after COVID-19 vaccination. All receptors come from a human donor who received a COVID-19 vaccine.

V gene TRBV6-6 combines with J gene TRBJ2-7; TRBD2 aligns across 8 bases. V shed 2 bases, J shed 5 bases, and the junction held 5 bases outside the gene matches. The CDR3 runs 14 residues. Germline CDR1 and CDR2: MNHNY and SVGAGI (reference sequence). As DNA, the CDR3 is TGTGCCAGCAGTTACCGTAGCGGGGCGGACGAGCAGTACTTC. Translated, it gives CASSYRSGADEQYF.

The CDR3 sequence is CATGRGNLYEQYF. CDR3 bases: TGTGCCACCGGGCGGGGCAACCTCTACGAGCAGTACTTC. The rearrangement joins TRBV6-5 to TRBJ2-7, with D possibly TRBD2 on 6 matching bases. The germline V and J ends were trimmed by 10 bases and 3 bases, with 16 bases remaining between them. The CDR3 extends over 13 amino acids. Germline V CDR1 and CDR2: MNHEY, SVGAGI.

The V call is TRBV2, the J call TRBJ1-6; 9 nucleotides agree with TRBD1. Germline CDR1 and CDR2: SNHLY and FYNNEI. The CDR3 is 14 amino acids. The trim removed 6 bases at V and 6 bases at J, leaving 3 bases unmatched. CDR3 DNA sequence: TGTGCCAGCAGGGGGACAGGGTTTAATTCACCCCTCCACTTT. Translated: CASRGTGFNSPLHF.

This sequence joins TRBV19 and TRBJ2-7, with 8 bases that match TRBD1. V lost 5 bases, J lost 3 bases, and 6 bases stayed unmatched. The CDR3 extends over 14 amino acids. The germline V gene encodes CDR1 LNHDA and CDR2 SQIVND (reference sequence). CDR3 DNA: TGTGCCAGTAGTCGCGGGACAGGTTACTACGAGCAGTACTTC. As protein: CASSRGTGYYEQYF. Full variable domain (remainder filled in from reference TRBV19 and TRBJ2-7): DGGITQSPKYLFRKEGQNVTLSCEQNLNHDAMYWYRQDPGQGLRLIYYSQIVNDFQKGDIAEGYSVSREKKESFPLTVTSAQKNPTAFYLCASSRGTGYYEQYFGPGTRLTVT.

V usage is TRBV5-4 and J usage is TRBJ2-2, with 9 bases lining up with TRBD2. CDR1 is SGHNT and CDR2 is YYREEE in the germline V gene (reference sequence). The J segment lost 1 base and the V segment lost 4 bases, leaving 2 bases of the junction unmatched. This CDR3 comprises 15 residues. The CDR3 region is CASSRTSENTGELFF. CDR3 nucleotide sequence: TGTGCCAGCAGCCGGACTAGCGAGAACACCGGGGAGCTGTTTTTT.

V and J are TRBV7-9 and TRBJ2-7; 9 bases are shared with TRBD1. The V and J ends lost 7 bases and 3 bases, in that order; junction bases with no gene match: 10. The CDR3 is made up of 15 amino acids. Germline loops: CDR1 SEHNR, CDR2 FQNEAQ (reference sequence). The CDR3 DNA follows: TGTGCCAGCAATCCGGGACAGGGCAATTACTACGAGCAGTACTTC. Amino acid sequence: CASNPGQGNYYEQYF.

This chain uses TRBV19 with TRBJ2-7, with D possibly TRBD1 on 6 matching bases. The CDR3 is made up of 13 amino acids. Germline loops: CDR1 LNHDA, CDR2 SQIVND (reference sequence). V was cut by 6 bases and J by 3 bases, with 12 bases left in between. CDR3 region: CASSRDKIYEQYF. The CDR3 coding sequence is TGTGCCAGTAGCCGGGACAAGATCTACGAGCAGTACTTC.

This clone was seen a few times. CDR3 DNA: TGCGCCAGCAGCTTATCGGGGGGAAACTCCTACAATGAGCAGTTCTTC. This translates into CASSLSGGNSYNEQFF. The rearrangement uses TRBV5-1 and TRBJ2-1; 7 positions match TRBD2. The CDR3 sequence is 16 residues long. V shed 2 bases and J 0 bases; nucleotides not matched to a gene: 5. Per germline, CDR1 SGHRS and CDR2 YFSETQ.

The chain is built from TRBV18 and TRBJ2-2; 9 bases align to TRBD2. The V segment lost 2 bases and the J segment 1 base; nucleotides outside the gene matches: 2. CDR1 KGHSH and CDR2 LQKENI come from the germline V gene. The CDR3 spans 16 residues. The CDR3 is CASSPMTSGNTGELFF. DNA of the CDR3: TGTGCCAGCTCACCAATGACTAGCGGGAACACCGGGGAGCTGTTTTTT.

The rearrangement links TRBV25-1 to TRBJ1-2; D is unresolved. Germline V gene sequence: CDR1 MGHDK, CDR2 SYGVNS. This CDR3 contains 12 residues. With 2 bases removed from V and 7 bases from J, the gap between germline ends came to 8 bases. The CDR3 region is CASSELTLGYTF. The CDR3 DNA follows: TGTGCCAGCAGTGAACTAACCCTTGGCTACACCTTC.

The CDR3 sequence is CASKGQQANTEAFF. In DNA, the CDR3 is TGCGCCAGCAAAGGGCAACAGGCGAACACTGAAGCTTTCTTT. This rearrangement joins TRBV5-1 to TRBJ1-1; D possibly corresponds to TRBD1 (5 bases). The V gene's germline CDR1 is SGHRS and CDR2 YFSETQ. The V end was cut by 6 bases, the J end by 1 base, with 13 bases between. This CDR3 is built from 14 residues.

This clone was observed a few times. This chain joins TRBV5-1 and TRBJ1-3; D not resolved. Germline-derived CDR1 and CDR2 are SGHRS and YFSETQ. This CDR3 has 14 residues. The V and J ends lost 0 bases and 5 bases respectively, with 9 bases between them. The CDR3 bases are TGCGCCAGCAGCTTGGGGGGAGCTCGAAACACCATATATTTT. It specifies CASSLGGARNTIYF.

The CDR3 bases are TGCGCCAGCAGCTTGGGCGGACTAGCGGGGGGTGCTTCAACGCAGTATTTT. It codes for CASSLGGLAGGASTQYF. The chain uses TRBV5-1 and TRBJ2-3, with TRBD2 identical over 14 bases. V gave up 0 bases and J gave up 9 bases; unmatched junction bases: 9. The CDR3 extends over 17 amino acids. Germline CDR1 is SGHRS and CDR2 is YFSETQ.

The chain uses TRBV5-1 and TRBJ2-1, with D tentatively TRBD1 (5 bases). V lost 2 bases and J 5 bases, leaving 11 bases between the germline ends. The germline CDR1 and CDR2 sequences are SGHRS and YFSETQ. The CDR3 is made up of 14 amino acids. Here the CDR3 reads CASSLSAGNNEQFF. DNA for the CDR3: TGCGCCAGCAGCTTAAGTGCAGGGAACAATGAGCAGTTCTTC. Drawing the rest from reference TRBV5-1 and TRBJ2-1, the complete variable domain is KAGVTQTPRYLIKTRGQQVTLSCSPISGHRSVSWYQQTPGQGLQFLFEYFSETQRNKGNFPGRFSGRQFSNSRSEMNVSTLELGDSALYLCASSLSAGNNEQFFGPGTRLTVL.

This clone was counted a few times. The V and J genes are TRBV4-2 and TRBJ2-7; TRBD2 might be the D (6 bases). Germline values: CDR1 LGHNA, CDR2 YNFKEQ. Trimming shortened V by 1 base and J by 0 bases, and 13 bases separated the two germline ends. The CDR3 spans 16 residues. Here the CDR3 reads CASSQGGTYDSYEQYF. Written as DNA, the CDR3 is TGTGCCAGCAGCCAAGGGGGGACTTACGACTCCTACGAGCAGTACTTC.

This clone has a handful of counts. The chain carries TRBV5-1 and TRBJ1-6; 7 nucleotides align to TRBD1. With 1 base clipped from V and 5 bases from J, the junction kept 3 bases outside the gene matches. CDR3 length equals 15 residues. The V gene's germline CDR1 is SGHRS and CDR2 YFSETQ. Written as DNA, the CDR3 is TGCGCCAGCAGCTTGAGGGGGCCCGATAATTCACCCCTCCACTTT. This sequence encodes CASSLRGPDNSPLHF.

This chain links TRBV29-1 with TRBJ2-7; TRBD1 agrees at 10 bases. The V gene's germline CDR1 is SQVTM and CDR2 ANQGSEA. Trimming at V came to 6 bases and at J to 6 bases, leaving 5 bases not matched to a gene. This CDR3 contains 12 residues. DNA of the CDR3: TGCAGCGTCGACAGGGGGCGAGGCGAGCAGTACTTC. It specifies CSVDRGRGEQYF.

The J gene is TRBJ2-1, the V gene TRBV5-1, with TRBD2 matching over 11 bases. Germline V lookup: CDR1 SGHRS, CDR2 YFSETQ. V lost 2 bases, J lost 5 bases, and 6 bases stayed unmatched. The CDR3 is 16 residues long. The CDR3 coding sequence is TGCGCCAGCAGCTTCCTGGGACTAGCGGTTAACAATGAGCAGTTCTTC. This gives the protein CASSFLGLAVNNEQFF.

The V and J genes are TRBV5-1 and TRBJ1-4, with 9 bases lining up with TRBD1. The length of the CDR3 is 14 residues. V lost 2 bases and J lost 8; bases outside the gene matches: 4. Germline loops: CDR1 SGHRS, CDR2 YFSETQ. This CDR3 is CASSFGQGREKLFF. Written as DNA, the CDR3 is TGCGCCAGCAGCTTCGGACAGGGGAGAGAAAAACTGTTTTTT.

The chain links TRBV7-8 to TRBJ1-1, with TRBD1 as a possible D gene (5 bases). The V gene lost 3 bases and the J gene lost 1 base, with 9 bases spanning the gap. Germline-derived CDR1 and CDR2 are SGHVS and FQNEAQ. This CDR3 is built from 14 residues. The CDR3 here is CASSLDISNTEAFF. CDR3 DNA: TGTGCCAGCAGCTTGGACATCTCGAACACTGAAGCTTTCTTT.

The chain uses TRBV18 and TRBJ1-2; D gene unclear. Between the trimmed V and J ends, which lost 2 bases and 0 bases, there was a span of 10 bases. This CDR3 has 15 residues. In germline, CDR1 is KGHSH, CDR2 LQKENI. CDR3: CASSPGRVANYGYTF. In DNA form, the CDR3 reads TGTGCCAGCTCACCAGGGAGGGTAGCTAACTATGGCTACACCTTC.

This sequence joins TRBV27 and TRBJ2-5; TRBD2 matches 9 bases. The germline gives CDR1 MNHEY, CDR2 SMNVEV (reference sequence). Trimming took 3 bases from V and 12 from J; bases not matched to a gene: 8. This CDR3 is built from 13 residues. CDR3 sequence (DNA): TGTGCCAGCAGTTTCCTGGGTAGCGGGAGAGAGTACTTC. Protein sequence: CASSFLGSGREYF.

In this sample, this clone turned up a few times. V and J are TRBV11-2 and TRBJ2-7; D unclear. Germline lookup yields CDR1 SGHAT and CDR2 FQNNGV. The CDR3 is 12 residues long. V lost 3 bases and J lost 6, with 9 bases in between. The CDR3 DNA is TGTGCCAGCAGCTTCTCACAGACCGAGCAGTACTTC. Translation: CASSFSQTEQYF. The full variable domain, its missing parts supplied by reference TRBV11-2 and TRBJ2-7, is EAGVAQSPRYKIIEKRQSVAFWCNPISGHATLYWYQQILGQGPKLLIQFQNNGVVDDSQLPKDRFSAERLKGVDSTLKIQPAKLEDSAVYLCASSFSQTEQYFGPGTRLTVT.

For the CDR3, the DNA is TGTGCCAGCAGTTGGACCTGGGAGGGCACCGGGGAGCTGTTTTTT. Translated: CASSWTWEGTGELFF. The chain couples TRBV27 to TRBJ2-2, with 7 bases that match TRBD2. The CDR3 consists of 15 residues. Trimming cost V 4 bases and J 4 bases; bases outside gene matches: 6. Germline CDR1 is MNHEY and CDR2 is SMNVEV (reference sequence).

The chain recombines TRBV2 with TRBJ2-7; D is undetermined. The germline CDR1 and CDR2 sequences are SNHLY and FYNNEI. Trimming stripped 7 bases from V and 0 bases from J, with 10 bases between. The CDR3 spans 13 residues. The DNA of the CDR3 is TGTGCCAGCAACGATGTTGGCTCCTACGAGCAGTACTTC. Translating gives CASNDVGSYEQYF.

The gene calls are TRBV3-1 (or the pseudogene TRBV3-2) and TRBJ1-3, with TRBD1 identical over 7 bases. Trimming at V came to 4 bases and at J to 2 bases, leaving 5 bases not matched to a gene. The CDR3 length is 15 residues. The germline gives CDR1 LGHDT, CDR2 YNNKEL (reference sequence). The CDR3 spells CASSPDRATGNTIYF. The CDR3 bases are TGTGCCAGCAGCCCAGACAGGGCAACTGGAAACACCATATATTTT.

The chain has TRBV10-2 and TRBJ2-2; D unresolved. V lost 3 bases to trimming and J lost 6 bases, with 8 bases between them. This CDR3 is 13 amino acids long. The germline gives CDR1 WSHSY, CDR2 SAAADI. The DNA of the CDR3 is TGCGCCAGCAGTGATTGGTGGGCCGGGGAGCTGTTTTTT. The encoded protein is CASSDWWAGELFF.

The CDR3 nucleotides are TGTGCCAGCAGCCTGGGACAGCCCACAGATACGCAGTATTTT. Translated, it gives CASSLGQPTDTQYF. The gene calls are TRBV7-9 and TRBJ2-3; 7 bases match TRBD1. The CDR3 has 14 amino acids. The V and J ends lost 5 bases and 2 bases, in that order; junction bases with no gene match: 4. CDR1 and CDR2 (germline): SEHNR, FQNEAQ (reference sequence).

The rearrangement uses TRBV12-5 and TRBJ2-1; TRBD2 aligns across 7 bases. Germline V lookup: CDR1 LGHNT, CDR2 FRNRAP. V lost 0 bases and J lost 5; bases outside the gene matches: 4. The CDR3 is made up of 15 amino acids. CDR3 DNA sequence: TGTGCTAGTGGTTTGGTGGCTAGCGGAAACAATGAGCAGTTCTTC. It is translated as CASGLVASGNNEQFF.

The chain couples TRBV5-5 to TRBJ1-2, with a weak D call TRBD1 (6 bases). From germline, CDR1 is SGHKS and CDR2 YYEKEE (reference sequence). The CDR3 runs to 16 residues. The V gene lost 0 bases and the J gene lost 0 bases, with 12 bases spanning the gap. CDR3 protein: CASSLAGTQTNYGYTF. In DNA, the CDR3 is TGTGCCAGCAGCTTGGCCGGGACACAGACTAACTATGGCTACACCTTC.

This clone was seen only a few times. This rearrangement joins TRBV2 to TRBJ1-1, with 7 nucleotides matching TRBD1. The V gene end was trimmed by 5 bases and the J gene end by 0 bases; junction bases not matched to a gene: 6. Germline V lookup: CDR1 SNHLY, CDR2 FYNNEI. This CDR3 has 15 residues. The CDR3 region has the DNA TGTGCCAGCAGTACACAGGGGACCCTGAACACTGAAGCTTTCTTT. It encodes CASSTQGTLNTEAFF.

The rearrangement joins TRBV7-8 to TRBJ2-1; TRBD2 aligns across 14 bases. The CDR3 sequence is 16 residues long. V dropped 4 bases and J dropped 10; count of bases not matched to a gene: 9. The germline V gene encodes CDR1 SGHVS and CDR2 FQNEAQ. DNA for the CDR3: TGTGCCAGCAGCTCCGGGACTAGCGGGGGAGGAGGGGAGCAGTTCTTC. Translated: CASSSGTSGGGGEQFF.